What follows describes a single T cell receptor beta chain. The antigen remains undetermined. The data were obtained in a study of early T cells in non-severe SARS-CoV-2 infection. About the study: The input, bulk RNA from unsorted whole blood, was sequenced, and chains were unpaired. Findings and caveats of the study: VDJdb-based matching was biased toward anti-spike CD8 responses and missed private and CD4 specificities.

Individual cDNA molecules each received unique molecular identifiers attached to them. TCRdb analysed the 5' RACE reads with MiXCR anew, one entry per CDR3 protein. The table includes fewer than 90,000 distinct CDR3 sequences, more than 13% detected once. This CDR3 has 13 amino acids. V gave up 4 bases and J gave up 4 bases; unmatched junction bases: 4. Germline V gene lookup returns CDR1 DFQATT and CDR2 SNEGSKA (reference sequence). What was sequenced was whole blood. This TCR derives from an adult who was a healthcare worker with PCR-confirmed SARS-CoV-2 infection or an uninfected control (not recorded which). V and J are TRBV20-1 and TRBJ1-5; 7 nucleotides match TRBD1. The CDR3 sequence is CSATTGLNQPQHF. In nucleotides, the CDR3 is TGCAGTGCTACGACAGGGTTAAATCAGCCCCAGCATTTT.